The T cell receptor (beta chain) under discussion was sequenced for a study of OX40 agonist ivuxolimab in advanced cancers. About the study: 30% to 40% of patients had received prior checkpoint inhibitor therapy.

With baseline, cycle 4 day 1, and cycle 7 day 1 as timepoints, blood was sampled. V dropped 1 base and J dropped 7; count of bases not matched to a gene: 9. The CDR3 contains 16 residues. Looked up from germline, CDR1 is MNHGY and CDR2 is SAAAGT. Clones were read by immunoSEQ multiplex PCR, and TCRdb kept only the in-frame ones, dropping some. Among more than 100,000 clones listed, just over 90% were seen once. Material: CD4+ or CD8+ T cells sorted from blood, obtained in a trial of the OX40 agonist ivuxolimab. This receptor was obtained from an adult with an advanced solid tumor such as melanoma, head and neck, liver or kidney cancer. The chain recombines TRBV6-8 with TRBJ1-1; TRBD1 matches 10 bases. CDR3 protein: CASSYLPGQGLNEAFF. CDR3 sequence (DNA): TGTGCCAGCAGTTACTTGCCGGGACAGGGGTTAAATGAAGCTTTCTTT.